This T cell receptor beta chain emerged from a study of T cell repertoires in aging, cancer and after chemotherapy (dated by TCRdb to between 2018 and 2020). Broadly, across the study: Six donor age groups were covered, ranging from 30 or younger up to 70 or older, and each group contained at least three individuals. The study profiled peripheral blood TCR beta repertoires from healthy donors and cancer patients to examine immunoaging and T cell reconstitution after chemotherapy. Healthy donor control TCR repertoires were recorded over several months to years and showed clear clonal overlap across re-sampling. The cohort comprised over 200 cancer patients, 90 to 94 with hematological and fewer than 140 with solid cancers, plus 95 healthy donors as a reference group. The full dataset contained several million TCR reads.

Rearranged TRB sequences spanning V, D and J segments were amplified by multiplex touch-down PCR using a mixed TRB-A/B primer pool. Illumina adapters and sample indices were attached to the amplicons in two consecutive PCR reactions using Phusion HS II polymerase. Amplicons were gel-purified with the NucleoSpin Gel and PCR Clean-up kit, then checked with Qubit and an Agilent 2100 Bioanalyzer. Libraries were sequenced on an Illumina MiSeq using 600-cycle, single-indexed, paired-end runs. On the authors' methods: Processing of the TRB sequences was carried out with MiXCR versions 2.12 and 3.0.5. Each unique CDR3 nucleotide sequence was treated as one clone, and only productive sequences with two or more reads were kept. Repertoire metrics included Shannon diversity, evenness, clonality (one minus evenness), and alpha-parameterized diversity profiles from alpha 0 to 5. The IGoR algorithm was used to calculate generation probabilities of clones in the paired pre- and post-chemotherapy samples. TCRdb cleaned the public reads at Q25 with fastp, built clones with MiXCR and kept in-frame beta chains. Entries that share a CDR3 protein sequence are merged under the most common genes and DNA. Clone size and V and J calls follow TCRdb, not the original study. This sample lists approximately 18,000 distinct CDR3 sequences; 50% were detected once. The ten largest clones take up roughly 10% of the sample.

What the work shows at the level of the full study, not this receptor alone: In both cancer cohorts, median generation probability rose over the chemotherapy interval, which suggests that the repertoire was reconstituted through rebound thymic output. The authors noted that the repertoire data do not allow conclusions about immunological memory after chemotherapy. Declining TCR diversity with age in healthy donors was mainly explained by loss of richness; in cancer patients, loss of evenness also contributed. Untreated patients with hematological or solid cancers showed significantly lower blood TCR diversity and higher clonality than age-matched healthy donors.

A word on this clonotype: Its antigen specificity is not known. No base qualities exist here, and no much larger clone lies one base off it.

From the germline V gene, CDR1 is SQVTM and CDR2 is ANQGSEA. V drops 5 bases and J drops 6 bases, leaving 13 bases in between. The CDR3 covers 12 residues, taking in both the cysteine and the phenylalanine. Here the CDR3 DNA is all that survives: 36 bases in frame from base 1. Instead of sorted cells or RNA, genomic DNA extracted from peripheral blood served as the source for amplifying TCR beta rearrangements. Sequenced sample: blood. The V gene is TRBV29-1 and the J gene is TRBJ1-2, with TRBD1 as a weak D call on 6 bases. The receptor comes from a human donor in good health. CDR3 region: CSVLTGYDGYTF. The sequenced DNA is TGCAGCGTTCTAACAGGGTATGATGGCTACACCTTC.